A selection of T cell receptor beta chains follows, all from one sample in a study of T cell responses to AZD1222 COVID-19 vaccine. Assay used: immunoSEQ multiplex PCR; TCRdb lists only in-frame clones, some missing. The sample lists approximately 100,000 clones; approximately 90% were seen once. Sequenced material: peripheral blood, taken on day 0 of AZD1222 vaccination. The source is an adult in good health. CDR3s include the opening cysteine and the closing phenylalanine or tryptophan. Rows give clone size only sometimes, using once, few, many, or a class for an expanded clone.

-	TRBV28	TRBJ2-7	CASSFRRGLYSYEQYF
-	TRBV7-3	TRBJ2-2	CASSSIPPGELFF
-	TRBV5-1	TRBJ1-2	CASSWGAYGYTF
once	TRBV15	TRBJ1-4	CATSARQMNEKLFF
-	TRBV27	TRBJ2-1	CASSLNARGDNEQFF
-	TRBV2	TRBJ1-5	CASSEVGGGQQPQHF
few	TRBV6-5	TRBJ1-1	CASRGRGGAFF
-	TRBV28	TRBJ2-7	CASSSGQGYEQYF
-	TRBV24-1	TRBJ1-4	CATSDSGRNEKLFF
-	TRBV7-3	TRBJ2-2	CASSPGPPGTGELFF
-	TRBV7-9	TRBJ2-1	CASSLVGGSSYNEQFF
-	TRBV29-1	TRBJ2-7	CSVGRWGRSYEQYF
-	TRBV19	TRBJ2-2	CASSLRRASGSHTGELFF
-	TRBV12-3/TRBV12-4	TRBJ1-2	CASTIPGNNGYTF
-	TRBV6-5	TRBJ2-7	CASSYSSQGSFEQYF
-	TRBV27	TRBJ2-1	CASSLFQTSGNNEQFF
few	TRBV5-5	TRBJ2-7	CASSLVAGGYEQYF
-	TRBV28	TRBJ2-7	CASNTPGGNRYEQYF
-	TRBV4-1	TRBJ1-4	CASSQGLYGTGNEKLFF
-	TRBV19	TRBJ1-5	CASTRWGQTWQPQHF
once	TRBV5-6	TRBJ2-7	CASSLETSGRRYEQYF
-	TRBV2	TRBJ2-3	CASRTSGRADTQYF
-	TRBV28	TRBJ1-2	CASSPTGSYGYTF
-	TRBV28	TRBJ1-6	CASSSLGGQPVSALHF
-	TRBV28	TRBJ1-1	CASSPSGAPEAFF
-	TRBV29-1	TRBJ2-2	CSVDSGWGDTGELFF
-	TRBV10-3	TRBJ1-2	CAISDQVSYRGYTF
-	TRBV14	TRBJ1-2	CASSQDRVINGYTF